Here is one TCR beta chain with its context. These data are taken from a study of blood T cell repertoires in COVID-19. In the study overall: Sources were T cells, B-cell-depleted T cells, or PBMCs; the material itself was cDNA or gDNA.

How the authors handled the data: Amplified reference gene primers provided the basis for estimating nucleated cell counts. The method was immunoSEQ multiplex PCR; TCRdb's version includes in-frame clones alone and lacks a portion of them. For V, J and clone size, that table is used; D and trimming come from the DNA. Among hundreds of thousands of clones, more than 80% were seen once, and the ten largest hold around 1.2%. This CDR3 contains 14 residues. The germline V and J ends were trimmed by 4 bases and 5 bases, with 15 bases remaining between them. Germline assignment: CDR1 SGHRS and CDR2 YFSETQ.

The sample taken for sequencing was peripheral blood. The gene calls are TRBV5-1 and TRBJ2-5, with D perhaps TRBD2 (6 bases). The TCR comes from a man in his forties with acute or convalescent COVID-19. This CDR3 is CASSQTGSGETQYF. CDR3 sequence (DNA): TGCGCCAGCAGCCAGACCGGGAGCGGGGAGACCCAGTACTTC. The full variable domain, its missing parts supplied by reference TRBV5-1 and TRBJ2-5, is KAGVTQTPRYLIKTRGQQVTLSCSPISGHRSVSWYQQTPGQGLQFLFEYFSETQRNKGNFPGRFSGRQFSNSRSEMNVSTLELGDSALYLCASSQTGSGETQYFGPGTRLLVL.